This TCR beta chain was retrieved from a study of cytomegalovirus exposure and HLA in healthy donors. Despite likely unrecorded immune exposures, the donors were nominally healthy at the time of sampling. Findings and caveats of the study: In the analysis, some V segments, TRBV6-2 and TRBV6-3 included, were excluded as indistinguishable. The majority of CMV-associated TCR beta chains were reported as apparently HLA-restricted in a later analysis.

Notes on this clone: Its antigen remains unknown.

J gave up 5 bases and V 0 bases, and 9 bases lay outside the gene matches. Germline values: CDR1 LNHDA, CDR2 SQIVND (reference sequence). The CDR3 contains 16 residues. It was with 60 Vbeta and 13 Jbeta primers that the PCR ran. Authors' analysis steps: In a later analysis, 75 million to 95 million unique TCR beta chains included roughly 11 million shared by two or more donors. Libraries were prepared by immunoSEQ multiplex PCR; TCRdb keeps only in-frame clonotypes and omits some of them. Clone size and the V and J calls come from that table; the DNA yielded D and trimming. The table lists about 110,000 clones, 60% to 75% of them singletons.

The V call is TRBV19, the J call TRBJ1-1; 7 nucleotides match TRBD1. Sequencing input: PBMCs. The clonotype originates from a man aged 35-49 years in good health and CMV-seropositive. CDR3 coding DNA: TGTGCCAGTAGTATAGATGTCCGGGACAGCGAGACTGAAGCTTTCTTT. This codes for CASSIDVRDSETEAFF.